This T cell receptor (beta chain) was observed in a study of T cell repertoires in cytomegalovirus infection. Turning to the study itself: An indication of both CMV infection and matching HLA type came from public TCR beta signatures.

As for this clonotype: As yet, its antigen is unknown.

Via MiXCR, TCRdb re-called the reads, giving one row per CDR3 protein. The sample lists some 600,000 distinct CDR3 sequences, approximately 25% occurring once. Study results and caveats: Carriage of CMV together with the relevant HLA was identifiable through cumulative public TCR beta family frequency. Within the response measured ex vivo, HLA-C-restricted CMV-specific TCR beta clonotypes were dominant.

V lost 2 bases and J lost 0, with 22 bases in between. Looked up from germline, CDR1 is DFQATT and CDR2 is SNEGSKA (reference sequence). This CDR3 spans 18 amino acids. The sequenced material came from CD8+ T cells from PBMCs. The chain links TRBV20-1 to TRBJ1-1; D perhaps matches TRBD1 (6 bases). This TCR was recovered from a human donor in good health (CMV status not recorded). Some clones in this sample may be carry-over from other donors' samples. The CDR3 protein is CSARWRGVHRVMNTEAFF. The CDR3 DNA reads TGCAGTGCTAGATGGAGGGGGGTACACAGGGTAATGAACACTGAAGCTTTCTTT.